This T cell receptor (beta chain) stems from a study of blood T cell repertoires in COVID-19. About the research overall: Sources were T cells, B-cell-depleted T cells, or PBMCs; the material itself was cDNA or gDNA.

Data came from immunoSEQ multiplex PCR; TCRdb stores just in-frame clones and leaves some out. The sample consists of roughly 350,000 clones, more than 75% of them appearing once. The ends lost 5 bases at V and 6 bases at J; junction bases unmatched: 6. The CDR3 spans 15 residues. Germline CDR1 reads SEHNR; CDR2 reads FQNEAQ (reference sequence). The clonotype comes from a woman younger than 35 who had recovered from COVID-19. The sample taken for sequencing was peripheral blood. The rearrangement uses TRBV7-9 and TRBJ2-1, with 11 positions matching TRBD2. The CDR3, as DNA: TGTGCCAGCAGCCGCGCGCTAGCGGGAGGCAATGAGCAGTTCTTC. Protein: CASSRALAGGNEQFF. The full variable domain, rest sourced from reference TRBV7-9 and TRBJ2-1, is DTGVSQNPRHKITKRGQNVTFRCDPISEHNRLYWYRQTLGQGPEFLTYFQNEAQLEKSRLLSDRFSAERPKGSFSTLEIQRTEQGDSAMYLCASSRALAGGNEQFFGPGTRLTVL.